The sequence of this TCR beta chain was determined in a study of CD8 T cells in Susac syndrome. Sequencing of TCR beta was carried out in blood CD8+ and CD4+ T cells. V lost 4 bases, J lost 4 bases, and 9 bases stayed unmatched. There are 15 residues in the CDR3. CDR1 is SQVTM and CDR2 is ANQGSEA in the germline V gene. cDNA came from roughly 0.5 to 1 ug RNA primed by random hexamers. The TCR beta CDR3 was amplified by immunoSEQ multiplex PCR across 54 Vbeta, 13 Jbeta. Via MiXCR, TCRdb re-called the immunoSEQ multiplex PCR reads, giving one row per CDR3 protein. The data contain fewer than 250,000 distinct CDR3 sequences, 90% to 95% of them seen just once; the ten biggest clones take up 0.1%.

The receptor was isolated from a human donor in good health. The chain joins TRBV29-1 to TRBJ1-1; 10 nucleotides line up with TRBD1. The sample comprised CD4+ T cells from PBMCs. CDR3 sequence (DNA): TGCAGCGTTGTCGGCGGGACAGGGGTCGGCACTGAAGCTTTCTTT. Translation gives CSVVGGTGVGTEAFF.